This is a list of T cell receptor beta chains from one sample in a study of Ad26.COV2.S vaccination and SARS-CoV-2 variants. Profiled with immunoSEQ multiplex PCR; TCRdb holds only in-frame clones, not every one. The sample records about 480,000 clones, approximately 90% being singletons. The sample here was peripheral blood, taken in a trial of Ad26.COV2.S vaccine versus placebo. All receptors come from a person between 18 and 59 years old who received the Ad26.COV2.S COVID-19 vaccine or a placebo. CDR3s include the opening cysteine and the closing phenylalanine or tryptophan. The D gene is left open where the match is weak. Clone sizes are given selectively: once, few, many, or a class where the clone is expanded.

V: TRBV3-1/TRBV3-2
J: TRBJ2-1
D: -
size: -
CDR3: CASSQDRGHEQFF
DNA: TGTGCCAGCAGCCAAGATCGGGGTCATGAGCAGTTCTTC

V: TRBV5-6
J: TRBJ2-7
D: -
size: -
CDR3: CASSRGPSLGTYEQYF
DNA: TGTGCCAGCAGCCGGGGGCCCTCCCTTGGCACCTACGAGCAGTACTTC

V: TRBV3-1/TRBV3-2
J: TRBJ2-2
D: -
size: -
CDR3: CASSLRRGANTGELFF
DNA: TGTGCCAGCAGCCTAAGAAGGGGGGCGAACACCGGGGAGCTGTTTTTT

V: TRBV5-1
J: TRBJ1-1
D: -
size: -
CDR3: CASSLRKGNTEAFF
DNA: TGCGCCAGCAGCTTGAGGAAGGGGAACACTGAAGCTTTCTTT

V: TRBV7-2
J: TRBJ2-7
D: -
size: -
CDR3: CASSLVRGTSYEQYF
DNA: TGTGCCAGCAGCTTAGTCAGGGGAACTTCCTACGAGCAGTACTTC

V: TRBV12-3/TRBV12-4
J: TRBJ2-7
D: -
size: -
CDR3: CASSFFSSYEQYF
DNA: TGTGCCAGCAGTTTTTTTAGCTCCTACGAGCAGTACTTC

V: TRBV12-3/TRBV12-4
J: TRBJ1-1
D: -
size: once
CDR3: CASSLGREAFF
DNA: TGTGCCAGCAGTTTAGGTCGAGAAGCTTTCTTT

V: TRBV10-2
J: TRBJ2-3
D: -
size: -
CDR3: CASRGWGTDTQYF
DNA: TGCGCCAGCAGAGGGTGGGGGACAGATACGCAGTATTTT

V: TRBV11-2
J: TRBJ2-3
D: TRBD1
size: -
CDR3: CASSLDPAGGRTDTQYF
DNA: TGTGCCAGCAGCTTAGATCCCGCAGGGGGCCGCACAGATACGCAGTATTTT

V: TRBV5-4
J: TRBJ2-2
D: -
size: -
CDR3: CASSPGLPGATGELFF
DNA: TGTGCCAGCAGCCCCGGACTCCCTGGGGCAACCGGGGAGCTGTTTTTT

V: TRBV7-2
J: TRBJ1-2
D: -
size: -
CDR3: CASSLGSGTSFGYTF
DNA: TGTGCCAGCAGCTTAGGGTCCGGAACCTCGTTTGGCTACACCTTC

V: TRBV7-3
J: TRBJ1-1
D: TRBD1
size: -
CDR3: CASSWDSINTEAFF
DNA: TGTGCCAGCAGCTGGGACAGCATAAACACTGAAGCTTTCTTT

V: TRBV4-2
J: TRBJ2-7
D: -
size: -
CDR3: CASSQDLRTSPDEQYF
DNA: TGTGCCAGCAGCCAAGATCTTCGGACTTCCCCCGACGAGCAGTACTTC

V: TRBV27
J: TRBJ2-3
D: TRBD1
size: -
CDR3: CASTKGTGRGDTQYF
DNA: TGTGCCAGCACCAAAGGGACAGGGAGGGGAGATACGCAGTATTTT

V: TRBV10-3
J: TRBJ1-5
D: TRBD1
size: few
CDR3: CAISGQGAGQPQHF
DNA: TGTGCCATCAGTGGGCAGGGGGCAGGTCAGCCCCAGCATTTT

V: TRBV7-9
J: TRBJ2-1
D: TRBD1
size: -
CDR3: CASSKDRGPFNEQFF
DNA: TGTGCCAGCAGCAAGGACAGGGGACCTTTCAATGAGCAGTTCTTC

V: TRBV28
J: TRBJ1-2
D: -
size: few
CDR3: CASRFSGAGGYTF
DNA: TGTGCCAGCAGATTCTCGGGGGCGGGCGGCTACACCTTC

V: TRBV9
J: TRBJ2-7
D: -
size: once
CDR3: CASSVGSKIYEQYF
DNA: TGTGCCAGCAGCGTAGGGTCTAAAATCTACGAGCAGTACTTC

V: TRBV19
J: TRBJ2-2
D: -
size: -
CDR3: CASSIGVNTGELFF
DNA: TGTGCCAGTAGTATAGGCGTGAACACCGGGGAGCTGTTTTTT

V: TRBV5-1
J: TRBJ2-3
D: TRBD2
size: -
CDR3: CASGLGTSGNTDTQYF
DNA: TGCGCCAGCGGACTTGGGACTAGCGGGAACACAGATACGCAGTATTTT

V: TRBV7-9
J: TRBJ1-1
D: TRBD1
size: -
CDR3: CASRARGTVPGTEAFF
DNA: TGTGCCAGCAGGGCGAGGGGGACAGTCCCGGGCACTGAAGCTTTCTTT

V: TRBV10-3
J: TRBJ2-1
D: TRBD2
size: -
CDR3: CAIRTGTSVNEQFF
DNA: TGTGCCATCAGAACCGGGACTAGCGTAAATGAGCAGTTCTTC

V: TRBV7-8
J: TRBJ2-7
D: TRBD2
size: -
CDR3: CASSQLAGGVSYEQYF
DNA: TGTGCCAGCAGCCAGTTAGCGGGAGGGGTATCTTACGAGCAGTACTTC

V: TRBV28
J: TRBJ1-3
D: TRBD1
size: -
CDR3: CASSLWGTVGGNTIYF
DNA: TGTGCCAGCAGTTTATGGGGGACAGTCGGTGGAAACACCATATATTTT

V: TRBV29-1
J: TRBJ2-7
D: -
size: -
CDR3: CSVGETAYEQYF
DNA: TGCAGCGTTGGGGAGACAGCCTACGAGCAGTACTTC

V: TRBV29-1
J: TRBJ2-7
D: TRBD1
size: -
CDR3: CSARDRLSSYEQYF
DNA: TGCAGCGCAAGGGACAGGCTGTCCTCCTACGAGCAGTACTTC

V: TRBV4-3
J: TRBJ2-7
D: -
size: -
CDR3: CASSQAGSGYEQYF
DNA: TGCGCCAGCAGCCAAGCGGGTAGCGGCTACGAGCAGTACTTC

V: TRBV27
J: TRBJ2-1
D: TRBD2
size: -
CDR3: CASSFSGRYNEQFF
DNA: TGTGCCAGCAGTTTTAGCGGGAGGTACAATGAGCAGTTCTTC

V: TRBV28
J: TRBJ2-7
D: -
size: -
CDR3: CASSLEYEQYF
DNA: TGTGCCAGCAGTTTGGAGTACGAGCAGTACTTC

V: TRBV29-1
J: TRBJ2-7
D: -
size: -
CDR3: CSVYSGRSYEQYF
DNA: TGCAGCGTTTATAGCGGCCGCTCCTACGAGCAGTACTTC

V: TRBV28
J: TRBJ1-2
D: TRBD1
size: once
CDR3: CASSSSGTGFNYGYTF
DNA: TGTGCCAGCAGTAGCTCCGGGACAGGGTTTAACTATGGCTACACCTTC

V: TRBV28
J: TRBJ1-2
D: TRBD1
size: -
CDR3: CASSLSGGGGYTF
DNA: TGTGCCAGCAGTTTGTCAGGGGGCGGTGGCTACACCTTC

V: TRBV19
J: TRBJ2-1
D: -
size: -
CDR3: CASSIRADSNEQFF
DNA: TGTGCCAGTAGTATTCGGGCGGACTCCAATGAGCAGTTCTTC

V: TRBV6-6
J: TRBJ2-1
D: TRBD1
size: -
CDR3: CATGTGRYNEQFF
DNA: TGTGCCACCGGGACAGGTCGTTACAATGAGCAGTTCTTC

V: TRBV18
J: TRBJ2-7
D: -
size: -
CDR3: CASSRTGAYEQYF
DNA: TGTGCCAGCTCAAGGACGGGAGCTTACGAGCAGTACTTC

V: TRBV30
J: TRBJ1-1
D: -
size: -
CDR3: CAWSLRDSNEAFF
DNA: TGTGCCTGGAGTCTCAGGGATTCAAACGAAGCTTTCTTT

V: TRBV28
J: TRBJ2-7
D: -
size: -
CDR3: CASSPVRGEQYF
DNA: TGTGCCAGCAGTCCAGTCAGGGGCGAGCAGTACTTC

V: TRBV19
J: TRBJ2-5
D: TRBD2
size: once
CDR3: CASSRTSGGFQETQYF
DNA: TGTGCCAGTAGCCGGACTAGCGGGGGTTTTCAAGAGACCCAGTACTTC